Listed below are T cell receptor beta chains from one sample, sequenced in a study of blood T cells in healthy people across ages. One entry per CDR3 protein, called by TCRdb with MiXCR from the 5' RACE reads. Of about 1 million distinct CDR3 sequences listed, roughly 45% are singletons. Source material: blood. Source of these receptors: a woman aged 55-70 years in good health. The CDR3 runs from the conserved cysteine through the conserved F or W. The D gene is left open where the match is weak. Clone size is not always given. Where it is, it says once, few, many or a class for expanded clones.

j_call clone_size d_call v_call cdr3_aa cdr3_nt
TRBJ2-1 - TRBD2 TRBV20-1 CSATSLSGLAGARNEQFF TGCAGTGCTACCTCCCTGTCGGGACTAGCGGGAGCTAGGAATGAGCAGTTCTTC
TRBJ2-1 once - TRBV15 CATIVDASRVSYNEQFF TGTGCCACCATCGTTGACGCAAGCCGGGTCTCCTACAATGAGCAGTTCTTC
TRBJ2-5 - - TRBV12-3/TRBV12-4 CASSRGGRVETQYF TGTGCCAGCAGTAGGGGGGGCAGGGTGGAGACCCAGTACTTC
TRBJ2-7 - - TRBV7-9 CASSPDGRYEQYF TGTGCCAGCAGCCCCGACGGCCGCTACGAGCAGTACTTC
TRBJ2-1 - TRBD2 TRBV5-1 CASSLGTGTSGRRFSEQFF TGCGCCAGCAGCTTGGGGACCGGGACTAGCGGGAGGAGGTTCTCGGAGCAGTTCTTC
TRBJ2-7 once - TRBV7-6 CASSGSRGDEQYF TGTGCCAGCAGCGGATCCAGGGGGGACGAGCAGTACTTC
TRBJ2-5 - - TRBV4-2 CASSQVKGVGETQYF TGTGCCAGCAGCCAAGTCAAGGGGGTAGGGGAGACCCAGTACTTC
TRBJ2-1 - - TRBV7-3 CASSLTGGPGYNEQFF TGTGCCAGCAGCTTAACCGGGGGGCCTGGATACAATGAGCAGTTCTTC
TRBJ2-7 few - TRBV5-1 CASSAFSGTNSYEQYF TGCGCCAGCAGCGCGTTCTCCGGGACAAACTCCTACGAGCAGTACTTC
TRBJ2-7 many - TRBV7-2 CASSWDASYEQYF TGTGCCAGCAGCTGGGACGCATCCTACGAGCAGTACTTC
TRBJ2-1 - - TRBV12-3/TRBV12-4 CASSFEVYNEQFF TGTGCCAGCAGTTTCGAGGTTTACAATGAGCAGTTCTTC
TRBJ2-7 - - TRBV10-3 CAISEIGEGRHEQYF TGTGCCATCAGTGAAATAGGTGAGGGGAGGCACGAGCAGTACTTC
TRBJ1-2 - - TRBV5-1 CASSSGDFSNYGYTF TGCGCCAGCAGCTCAGGGGACTTCTCTAACTATGGCTACACCTTC
TRBJ2-1 - - TRBV28 CASSLVKGRTDEQFF TGTGCCAGCAGTTTAGTTAAGGGGAGAACGGATGAGCAGTTCTTC